This T cell receptor beta chain was captured by sequencing in a study of T-cell memory formation after mild COVID-19. The wider study: Each donor largely had its own TCR clusters.

As to this clonotype: Antigen unknown.

TCRdb used MiXCR to reprocess the 5' RACE reads, holding one entry per CDR3 protein. The data contain about 360,000 distinct CDR3 sequences, over 10% of them seen just once; the ten biggest clones take up around a fifth. Trimming cost V 0 bases and J 15 bases; bases outside gene matches: 11. The V gene's germline CDR1 is SGHVS and CDR2 FQNEAQ. The CDR3 extends over 15 amino acids. Study results and caveats: Among contracting clones, CD4+ were mainly CM/EM and CD8+ enriched in EMRA.

The V call is TRBV7-8, the J call TRBJ2-6; 7 nucleotides agree with TRBD1. The TCR was taken from a man aged 18 to 30 who had mild COVID-19 (a few samples of this study predate the infection). Cell type and time point are not known. Specimen: PBMCs or a T cell subset sorted from them (not recorded which). The CDR3 DNA reads TGTGCCAGCAGCTTAGCCGGTGGGACAGCCTCCCCCCTGACTTTC. Translated, it gives CASSLAGGTASPLTF. The full variable domain, rest sourced from reference TRBV7-8 and TRBJ2-6, is GAGVSQSPRYKVAKRGQDVALRCDPISGHVSLFWYQQALGQGPEFLTYFQNEAQLDKSGLPSDRFFAERPEGSVSTLKIQRTQQEDSAVYLCASSLAGGTASPLTFGAGSRLTVL.